The 22 T cell receptor beta chains below all came from one sample that was sequenced in a study of CD8 T cells in ankylosing spondylitis. Study observations and caveats: About 8 highly homologous variants made up a TCR beta motif, and this motif appeared characteristic of ankylosing spondylitis blood.

MiXCR, run by TCRdb on the 5' RACE reads, gives a single entry per CDR3 protein. Altogether approximately 540,000 distinct CDR3 sequences are present, about 13% being singletons, with the ten largest covering 6.5% to 7%. The antigens for these receptors are not known. The sample taken for sequencing was blood, either unsorted or a sorted T cell fraction (not recorded which). These TCRs come from a male donor with ankylosing spondylitis.

This chain links TRBV11-2 with TRBJ2-1; 9 positions match TRBD2. The V gene's germline CDR1 is SGHAT and CDR2 FQNNGV. This CDR3 is built from 15 residues. V was clipped by 5 bases and J by 3 bases; unmatched bases: 5. The CDR3 is CASSAGTSRYNEQFF. CDR3 coding DNA: TGTGCCAGCAGCGCCGGGACTAGCCGCTACAATGAGCAGTTCTTC.

The chain joins TRBV11-2 to TRBJ2-1, with TRBD2 identical over 14 bases. V dropped 5 bases and J dropped 4; count of bases not matched to a gene: 10. This CDR3 is 18 amino acids long. CDR1 is SGHAT and CDR2 is FQNNGV in the germline V gene. DNA of the CDR3: TGTGCCAGCAGCACCCGCGGGACTAGCGGGGGAGGGTACAATGAGCAGTTCTTC. Protein: CASSTRGTSGGGYNEQFF.

The table lists this clonotype with many counts. The chain is built from TRBV24-1 and TRBJ2-1; perhaps TRBD2 as D (5 bases). Germline V gives CDR1 KGHDR, CDR2 SFDVKD. The germline V and J ends were trimmed by 4 bases and 4 bases, with 7 bases remaining between them. The CDR3 length is 13 residues. The CDR3: CATSERAYNEQFF. As DNA, the CDR3 is TGTGCCACCAGTGAGCGGGCGTACAATGAGCAGTTCTTC.

This chain links TRBV5-1 with TRBJ1-6; D perhaps matches TRBD1 (5 bases). Germline CDR1 is SGHRS and CDR2 is YFSETQ. V gave up 0 bases and J gave up 4 bases, with 8 bases separating them. This CDR3 comprises 15 residues. DNA of the CDR3: TGCGCCAGCAGCTTGGGGACATTTTATAATTCACCCCTCCACTTT. Its translation: CASSLGTFYNSPLHF.

This clonotype came up a few times. V gene TRBV12-3 or TRBV12-4 combines with J gene TRBJ2-2; TRBD2 aligns across 9 bases. The V gene end was trimmed by 5 bases and the J gene end by 6 bases; junction bases not matched to a gene: 10. The CDR3 length is 16 residues. The CDR3 DNA sequence: TGTGCCAGCAGTCTCGGACTAGCGTTCAACGCCGGGGAGCTGTTTTTT. Its translation is CASSLGLAFNAGELFF.

The chain recombines TRBV5-1 with TRBJ2-3; TRBD1 or TRBD2 may be the D gene (5 bases each). Germline V gene data show CDR1 as SGHRS and CDR2 as YFSETQ. This CDR3 spans 13 amino acids. The V and J ends lost 4 bases and 8 bases respectively, with 14 bases between them. This chain's CDR3 is CASSGDPPTTQYF. The CDR3 nucleotides read TGCGCCAGCAGCGGGGACCCTCCGACTACGCAGTATTTT.

The rearrangement links TRBV10-3 to TRBJ2-2; D not certain. The germline CDR1 and CDR2 sequences are ENHRY and SYGVKD. The CDR3 runs 12 residues. The ends were cut back, 5 bases at V and 7 bases at J, with 8 bases in the middle. CDR3: CAISPENGELFF. The CDR3, as DNA: TGTGCCATCAGTCCAGAGAACGGGGAGCTGTTTTTT.

This clonotype was seen ten or more times. The V and J genes are TRBV12-3 or TRBV12-4 and TRBJ1-5; D may be TRBD1 (5 bases). Deletions cut 2 bases from V and 3 bases from J, with 8 bases between. The CDR3 totals 14 residues. CDR3 loop: CASSLRQSNQPQHF. The DNA for the CDR3 is TGTGCCAGCAGTTTACGACAGTCCAATCAGCCCCAGCATTTT.

Ten or more counts support this clonotype. The rearrangement joins TRBV29-1 to TRBJ2-2; possible D gene TRBD1, 6 bases. Trimming took off 5 bases at V and 8 bases at J, with 18 bases between the two ends. CDR1 SQVTM and CDR2 ANQGSEA come from the germline V gene. CDR3 length equals 14 residues. The CDR3 spells CSVSRDGDMGELFF. The CDR3, as DNA: TGCAGCGTTTCCCGGGACGGGGACATGGGGGAGCTGTTTTTT.

The chain joins TRBV7-8 to TRBJ1-3; D possibly corresponds to TRBD1 (6 bases). The germline V and J ends were trimmed by 5 bases and 0 bases, with 14 bases remaining between them. The CDR3 runs to 16 residues. The germline V gene encodes CDR1 SGHVS and CDR2 FQNEAQ. The CDR3 DNA sequence: TGTGCCAGCAGCCCCCCCACACAGGGCTCTGGAAACACCATATATTTT. Translation: CASSPPTQGSGNTIYF.

This clonotype was seen a handful of times. The CDR3 coding sequence is TGTGCCACCAGCAGAGATCAGGGAGGAAACACTGAAGCTTTCTTT. The encoded protein is CATSRDQGGNTEAFF. The J gene is TRBJ1-1, the V gene TRBV15, with a possible D match to TRBD1 (5 bases). This CDR3 has 15 residues. V was clipped by 0 bases and J by 2 bases, with 10 bases between them. Germline values: CDR1 LNHNV, CDR2 YYDKDF (reference sequence).

The chain combines TRBV20-1 with TRBJ2-7; D is uncertain. CDR1 and CDR2 from the germline V gene are DFQATT and SNEGSKA (reference sequence). CDR3 size: 13 residues. Trimming removed 3 bases at V and 3 bases at J, with 12 bases between. CDR3 sequence reads: CSARAPTDYEQYF. In nucleotides, the CDR3 is TGCAGTGCTAGGGCACCAACAGACTACGAGCAGTACTTC.

This clonotype was seen a handful of times. V usage is TRBV12-3 or TRBV12-4 and J usage is TRBJ2-1; D is unresolved. The CDR3 spans 15 residues. Trimming removed 1 base from V and 0 bases from J, with 7 bases in between. The CDR3 here is CASSLGAVSYNEQFF. The CDR3 DNA reads as TGTGCCAGCAGTTTAGGGGCAGTCTCCTACAATGAGCAGTTCTTC.

The V and J genes are TRBV20-1 and TRBJ1-6; TRBD1 matches at 10 bases. Per germline, CDR1 DFQATT and CDR2 SNEGSKA (reference sequence). CDR3 length: 15 residues. Trimming removed 1 base from V and 8 bases from J; junction bases left unmatched: 5. CDR3 nucleotides: TGCAGTGCTAGAGTTAGGGGGACAGGGGATTCACCCCTCCACTTT. This encodes CSARVRGTGDSPLHF.

This clonotype was counted between two and nine times. The chain combines TRBV3-1 with TRBJ2-7, with D hard to call. This CDR3 has 13 amino acids. Per the germline V gene, CDR1 is LGHDT and CDR2 is YNNKEL (reference sequence). V was pared by 1 base and J by 4 bases, with 8 bases between. The CDR3 spells CASSQGSDYEQYV. The CDR3 bases are TGTGCCAGCAGCCAAGGGTCGGATTACGAGCAGTACGTC.

The chain links TRBV6-6 to TRBJ2-7, with D tentatively TRBD2 (6 bases). V lost 0 bases, J lost 3 bases, and 6 bases lay in between. CDR3 size: 13 residues. Germline CDR1 is MNHNY and CDR2 is SVGAGI (reference sequence). The CDR3, as DNA: TGTGCCAGCAGTTACTCGGACTACTACGAGCAGTACTTC. It encodes CASSYSDYYEQYF.

The V call is TRBV19, the J call TRBJ1-1, with a tentative D call TRBD1 (6 bases). Between the trimmed V and J ends, which lost 2 bases and 0 bases, there was a span of 10 bases. CDR1 is LNHDA and CDR2 is SQIVND in the germline V gene (reference sequence). This CDR3 is 15 amino acids long. The CDR3 region has the DNA TGTGCCAGTAGTATACGCAGGGGCATGAACACTGAAGCTTTCTTT. Protein product: CASSIRRGMNTEAFF.

The chain recombines TRBV5-1 with TRBJ2-7, with D perhaps TRBD2 (6 bases). This CDR3 contains 15 residues. Germline CDR1 SGHRS, CDR2 YFSETQ. V lost 4 bases and J lost 3, with 17 bases in between. The CDR3 loop reads CASSREPAGNYEQYV. DNA for the CDR3: TGCGCCAGCAGCCGCGAGCCGGCGGGGAACTACGAGCAGTACGTC.

This clonotype turned up a few times. V usage is TRBV20-1 and J usage is TRBJ1-5; TRBD1 matches 11 bases. With V trimmed by 4 bases and J by 6 bases, 5 bases remained unmatched. The CDR3 covers 14 residues. Germline V gene data show CDR1 as DFQATT and CDR2 as SNEGSKA (reference sequence). DNA for the CDR3: TGCAGTGCTACCAGGACAGGGGGCGGTCAGCCCCAGCATTTT. The encoded protein is CSATRTGGGQPQHF.

The table lists this clonotype with a few counts. The rearrangement joins TRBV30 to TRBJ2-7; 9 nucleotides match TRBD1. The germline V gene has CDR1 GTSNPN and CDR2 SVGIG (reference sequence). J gave up 4 bases and V 5 bases, and 9 bases lay outside the gene matches. CDR3 size: 14 residues. The CDR3 DNA follows: TGTGCCTGGGCCTCCGGGACAGGGAGATACGAGCAGTACTTC. Amino acid sequence: CAWASGTGRYEQYF.

A few counts support this clonotype. V usage is TRBV3-1 and J usage is TRBJ2-1; TRBD1 matches 9 bases. The CDR3 is 15 residues long. Germline-derived CDR1 and CDR2 are LGHDT and YNNKEL (reference sequence). V shed 2 bases and J 6 bases; nucleotides not matched to a gene: 5. The DNA of the CDR3 is TGTGCCAGCAGCCAAAGGGACAGGGAACGCAATGAGCAGTTCTTC. It yields the protein CASSQRDRERNEQFF.

This clonotype was observed a handful of times. This sequence joins TRBV2 and TRBJ2-1, with a weak D call TRBD2 (6 bases). This CDR3 has 15 amino acids. V lost 5 bases, J lost 7 bases, and 18 bases lay in between. CDR1 is SNHLY, CDR2 FYNNEI, per germline. The CDR3 DNA sequence: TGTGCCAGCAGTCCTACGTCACTGGCGGGGAATGAGCAGTTCTTC. This gives the protein CASSPTSLAGNEQFF. Complete variable domain (other parts from reference TRBV2 and TRBJ2-1): EPEVTQTPSHQVTQMGQEVILRCVPISNHLYFYWYRQILGQKVEFLVSFYNNEISEKSEIFDDQFSVERPDGSNFTLKIRSTKLEDSAMYFCASSPTSLAGNEQFFGPGTRLTVL.